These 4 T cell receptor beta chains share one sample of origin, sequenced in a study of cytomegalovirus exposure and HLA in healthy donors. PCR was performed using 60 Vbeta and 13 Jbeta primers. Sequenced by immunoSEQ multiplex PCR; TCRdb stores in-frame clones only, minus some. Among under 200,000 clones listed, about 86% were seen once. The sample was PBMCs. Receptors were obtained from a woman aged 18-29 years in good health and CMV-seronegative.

In DNA form, the CDR3 reads TGTGCCAGCAGGTTGACAGGCCAGGGTTCTGGGACCCAGTACTTC. Its protein is CASRLTGQGSGTQYF. The chain joins TRBV6-5 to TRBJ2-5; D is perhaps TRBD1 (6 bases). Trimming removed 6 bases from V and 7 bases from J, with 21 bases in between. Germline CDR1 MNHEY, CDR2 SVGAGI. The CDR3 length is 15 residues.

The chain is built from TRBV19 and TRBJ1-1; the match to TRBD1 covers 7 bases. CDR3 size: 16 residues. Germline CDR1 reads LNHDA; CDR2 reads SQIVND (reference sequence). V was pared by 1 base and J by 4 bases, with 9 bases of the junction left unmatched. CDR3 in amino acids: CASSIGVKGASTEAFF. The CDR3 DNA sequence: TGTGCCAGTAGTATAGGAGTGAAGGGGGCTAGCACTGAAGCTTTCTTT.

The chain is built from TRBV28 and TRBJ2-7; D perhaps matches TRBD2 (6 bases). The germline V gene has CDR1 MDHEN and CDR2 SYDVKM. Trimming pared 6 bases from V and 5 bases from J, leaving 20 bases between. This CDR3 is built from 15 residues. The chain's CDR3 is CASRNRDFLPHEQYF. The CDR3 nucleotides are TGTGCCAGCAGGAACCGGGACTTTCTCCCCCACGAGCAGTACTTC.

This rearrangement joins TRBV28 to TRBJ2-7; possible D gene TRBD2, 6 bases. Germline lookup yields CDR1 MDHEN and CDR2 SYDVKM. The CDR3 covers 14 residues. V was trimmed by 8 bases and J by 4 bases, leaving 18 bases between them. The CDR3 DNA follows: TGTGCCAGCGTCGCTAGCGACTCATCGTACGAGCAGTACTTC. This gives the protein CASVASDSSYEQYF.